Listed below are T cell receptor beta chains from one sample, sequenced in a study of T cell responses to AZD1222 COVID-19 vaccine. Only in-frame clones appear in the TCRdb table, and some are missing; sequencing was by immunoSEQ multiplex PCR. The sample includes about 140,000 clones, roughly 90% seen only once; the top ten take approximately 1.5%. The sample here was peripheral blood, taken on day 0 of AZD1222 vaccination. These receptors all come from an adult in good health. Both conserved end residues are part of each CDR3. The order of the fields is J gene, clone size, V gene, D gene, CDR3 protein, CDR3 DNA. D genes are given only for firm matches. The size of a clone is reported for some rows only, either as once, few or many, or as a class for expanded clones.

j_gene: TRBJ1-1
abundance: NA
v_gene: TRBV5-1
d_gene: NA
CDR3aa: CASSLRPGSKTEAFF
CDR3nt: TGCGCCAGCAGCTTGCGTCCCGGGTCGAAGACTGAAGCTTTCTTT

j_gene: TRBJ1-5
abundance: NA
v_gene: TRBV19
d_gene: NA
CDR3aa: CASSIPDGQPQHF
CDR3nt: TGTGCCAGTAGTATTCCCGACGGTCAGCCCCAGCATTTT

j_gene: TRBJ2-7
abundance: NA
v_gene: TRBV4-1
d_gene: NA
CDR3aa: CASSRTFRTDTYEQYF
CDR3nt: TGCGCCAGCAGCCGCACCTTCCGGACAGACACTTACGAGCAGTACTTC

j_gene: TRBJ2-3
abundance: NA
v_gene: TRBV21-1
d_gene: NA
CDR3aa: CASSKAGQGPSTDTQYF
CDR3nt: TGTGCCAGCAGCAAAGCGGGGCAGGGGCCTAGCACAGATACGCAGTATTTT

j_gene: TRBJ2-7
abundance: NA
v_gene: TRBV27
d_gene: NA
CDR3aa: CASSLPPGGRREQYF
CDR3nt: TGTGCCAGCAGTTTACCCCCCGGGGGGCGAAGGGAGCAGTACTTC

j_gene: TRBJ1-5
abundance: NA
v_gene: TRBV20-1
d_gene: NA
CDR3aa: CSASGGDPRSNQPQHF
CDR3nt: TGCAGTGCTAGTGGAGGGGACCCAAGGAGCAATCAGCCCCAGCATTTT

j_gene: TRBJ1-1
abundance: NA
v_gene: TRBV10-3
d_gene: NA
CDR3aa: CAISRDGGAEAFF
CDR3nt: TGTGCCATCAGTCGGGACGGGGGGGCTGAAGCTTTCTTT

j_gene: TRBJ2-2
abundance: NA
v_gene: TRBV27
d_gene: TRBD2
CDR3aa: CASSFLAGLTGELFF
CDR3nt: TGTGCCAGCAGTTTTCTAGCGGGTCTCACCGGGGAGCTGTTTTTT

j_gene: TRBJ1-2
abundance: NA
v_gene: TRBV5-6
d_gene: NA
CDR3aa: CASSLGPAQFYGYTF
CDR3nt: TGTGCCAGCAGCTTGGGTCCTGCCCAATTCTATGGCTACACCTTC

j_gene: TRBJ1-2
abundance: NA
v_gene: TRBV19
d_gene: NA
CDR3aa: CASSIGDESVYGYTF
CDR3nt: TGTGCCAGTAGTATTGGGGACGAGTCGGTCTATGGCTACACCTTC

j_gene: TRBJ1-3
abundance: NA
v_gene: TRBV5-6
d_gene: NA
CDR3aa: CASSLGTSGNTIYF
CDR3nt: TGTGCCAGCAGCTTGGGGACGTCAGGAAACACCATATATTTT

j_gene: TRBJ2-7
abundance: once
v_gene: TRBV5-1
d_gene: TRBD1
CDR3aa: CASSETGTGGHEQYF
CDR3nt: TGCGCCAGCAGCGAAACCGGGACAGGGGGCCACGAGCAGTACTTC

j_gene: TRBJ2-3
abundance: NA
v_gene: TRBV10-1
d_gene: NA
CDR3aa: CASSSNWGDTQYF
CDR3nt: TGCGCCAGCAGTTCTAACTGGGGAGATACGCAGTATTTT

j_gene: TRBJ2-7
abundance: NA
v_gene: TRBV4-1
d_gene: TRBD2
CDR3aa: CASSQGLAGSSYEQYF
CDR3nt: TGCGCCAGCAGCCAGGGACTAGCGGGGAGCTCCTACGAGCAGTACTTC

j_gene: TRBJ1-2
abundance: NA
v_gene: TRBV5-4
d_gene: NA
CDR3aa: CASSLDGRYTF
CDR3nt: TGTGCCAGCAGCTTGGACGGGAGATACACCTTC

j_gene: TRBJ2-7
abundance: NA
v_gene: TRBV11-2
d_gene: NA
CDR3aa: CASSLVYEQYF
CDR3nt: TGTGCCAGCAGCTTAGTTTACGAGCAGTACTTC

j_gene: TRBJ1-1
abundance: NA
v_gene: TRBV6-5
d_gene: NA
CDR3aa: CASSFRAVEAFF
CDR3nt: TGTGCCAGCAGTTTTAGGGCGGTTGAAGCTTTCTTT

j_gene: TRBJ1-1
abundance: NA
v_gene: TRBV29-1
d_gene: NA
CDR3aa: CSVEAGWGMNTEAFF
CDR3nt: TGCAGCGTTGAGGCAGGGTGGGGGATGAACACTGAAGCTTTCTTT

j_gene: TRBJ2-7
abundance: NA
v_gene: TRBV6-5
d_gene: NA
CDR3aa: CASSSPLEQYF
CDR3nt: TGTGCCAGCAGCTCGCCTCTCGAGCAGTACTTC

j_gene: TRBJ2-5
abundance: NA
v_gene: TRBV7-8
d_gene: NA
CDR3aa: CASSPGPQETQYF
CDR3nt: TGTGCCAGCAGCCCAGGACCTCAAGAGACCCAGTACTTC

j_gene: TRBJ2-6
abundance: NA
v_gene: TRBV2
d_gene: TRBD2
CDR3aa: CASLGGRAPGANVLTF
CDR3nt: TGTGCCAGCCTTGGCGGGAGGGCACCTGGGGCCAACGTCCTGACTTTC

j_gene: TRBJ2-2
abundance: NA
v_gene: TRBV30
d_gene: NA
CDR3aa: CAWSAPGQIPPGELFF
CDR3nt: TGTGCCTGGAGTGCCCCTGGCCAGATCCCCCCCGGGGAGCTGTTTTTT

j_gene: TRBJ2-2
abundance: NA
v_gene: TRBV5-1
d_gene: NA
CDR3aa: CASKRTDKTGTVNTGELFF
CDR3nt: TGCGCCAGCAAACGTACGGACAAGACCGGGACGGTCAACACCGGGGAGCTGTTTTTT

j_gene: TRBJ2-3
abundance: NA
v_gene: TRBV9
d_gene: TRBD2
CDR3aa: CASSVGTSGYTDTQYF
CDR3nt: TGTGCCAGCAGCGTTGGGACTAGCGGATACACAGATACGCAGTATTTT

j_gene: TRBJ1-5
abundance: NA
v_gene: TRBV28
d_gene: NA
CDR3aa: CASSLSWGNQPQHF
CDR3nt: TGTGCCAGCAGTTTAAGTTGGGGCAATCAGCCCCAGCATTTT

j_gene: TRBJ2-7
abundance: NA
v_gene: TRBV9
d_gene: NA
CDR3aa: CASSVGGGTYEQYF
CDR3nt: TGTGCCAGCAGCGTAGGGGGCGGTACCTACGAGCAGTACTTC

j_gene: TRBJ1-6
abundance: NA
v_gene: TRBV5-1
d_gene: NA
CDR3aa: CASSNPAGSSWGSPLHF
CDR3nt: TGCGCCAGCAGCAACCCCGCAGGGTCCTCCTGGGGTTCACCCCTCCACTTT

j_gene: TRBJ2-5
abundance: NA
v_gene: TRBV24-1
d_gene: NA
CDR3aa: CATSDLQQETQYF
CDR3nt: TGTGCCACCAGTGATTTACAACAAGAGACCCAGTACTTC

j_gene: TRBJ1-6
abundance: NA
v_gene: TRBV18
d_gene: TRBD1
CDR3aa: CASSPPARQGRSPLHF
CDR3nt: TGTGCCAGCTCACCACCCGCGAGACAGGGGCGGTCACCCCTCCACTTT

j_gene: TRBJ2-7
abundance: NA
v_gene: TRBV5-1
d_gene: NA
CDR3aa: CASSPGGLPRQRIYEQYF
CDR3nt: TGCGCCAGCAGCCCCGGGGGTTTGCCGCGGCAGCGAATCTACGAGCAGTACTTC

j_gene: TRBJ1-1
abundance: NA
v_gene: TRBV2
d_gene: TRBD1
CDR3aa: CASRGFTGGAEAFF
CDR3nt: TGTGCCAGCAGGGGCTTTACAGGGGGCGCAGAAGCTTTCTTT

j_gene: TRBJ2-2
abundance: NA
v_gene: TRBV5-1
d_gene: TRBD1
CDR3aa: CASSLDRGPGGELFF
CDR3nt: TGCGCCAGCAGCTTGGACAGGGGGCCTGGCGGGGAGCTGTTTTTT

j_gene: TRBJ2-6
abundance: few
v_gene: TRBV4-1
d_gene: NA
CDR3aa: CASSQETGSGANVLTF
CDR3nt: TGCGCCAGCAGCCAAGAAACAGGGTCTGGGGCCAACGTCCTGACTTTC

j_gene: TRBJ2-7
abundance: NA
v_gene: TRBV27
d_gene: TRBD2
CDR3aa: CASSLSWGPSGPYEQYF
CDR3nt: TGTGCCAGCAGTTTATCTTGGGGACCTAGCGGTCCCTACGAGCAGTACTTC

j_gene: TRBJ2-1
abundance: NA
v_gene: TRBV2
d_gene: TRBD1
CDR3aa: CASMGDRGYNEQFF
CDR3nt: TGTGCCAGCATGGGAGACAGGGGGTACAATGAGCAGTTCTTC

j_gene: TRBJ2-1
abundance: NA
v_gene: TRBV27
d_gene: NA
CDR3aa: CASSLWGRGPKDNEQFF
CDR3nt: TGTGCCAGCAGTTTATGGGGCCGCGGACCAAAAGACAATGAGCAGTTCTTC

j_gene: TRBJ2-3
abundance: NA
v_gene: TRBV5-6
d_gene: TRBD1
CDR3aa: CASSRLYRGDTQYF
CDR3nt: TGTGCCAGCAGCCGCCTGTACAGGGGCGATACGCAGTATTTT

j_gene: TRBJ2-5
abundance: NA
v_gene: TRBV5-4
d_gene: NA
CDR3aa: CASSVRLLVGEETQYF
CDR3nt: TGTGCCAGCAGCGTACGCCTTTTAGTGGGGGAAGAGACCCAGTACTTC

j_gene: TRBJ1-5
abundance: NA
v_gene: TRBV6-6
d_gene: NA
CDR3aa: CASSYWGAGGNQPQHF
CDR3nt: TGTGCCAGCAGTTACTGGGGGGCGGGGGGCAATCAGCCCCAGCATTTT

j_gene: TRBJ2-7
abundance: NA
v_gene: TRBV6-5
d_gene: NA
CDR3aa: CASSYLSGNEQYF
CDR3nt: TGTGCCAGCAGTTACTTGTCGGGTAACGAGCAGTACTTC

j_gene: TRBJ2-1
abundance: NA
v_gene: TRBV9
d_gene: NA
CDR3aa: CASGRYNEQFF
CDR3nt: TGTGCCAGCGGGAGGTACAATGAGCAGTTCTTC

j_gene: TRBJ1-2
abundance: NA
v_gene: TRBV10-3
d_gene: NA
CDR3aa: CAISESRAEVNYGYTF
CDR3nt: TGTGCCATCAGTGAGTCGAGAGCGGAAGTTAACTATGGCTACACCTTC

j_gene: TRBJ2-5
abundance: NA
v_gene: TRBV10-3
d_gene: NA
CDR3aa: CAISQGQETQYF
CDR3nt: TGTGCCATCAGCCAGGGCCAAGAGACCCAGTACTTC

j_gene: TRBJ1-1
abundance: NA
v_gene: TRBV28
d_gene: TRBD1
CDR3aa: CASSQTGGEAFF
CDR3nt: TGTGCCAGCAGTCAAACAGGGGGCGAAGCTTTCTTT

j_gene: TRBJ2-2
abundance: NA
v_gene: TRBV28
d_gene: TRBD2
CDR3aa: CATYSGTKNTGELFF
CDR3nt: TGTGCCACCTACTCCGGGACTAAGAACACCGGGGAGCTGTTTTTT

j_gene: TRBJ2-5
abundance: once
v_gene: TRBV27
d_gene: NA
CDR3aa: CASSLVGAEETQYF
CDR3nt: TGTGCCAGCAGTTTAGTTGGCGCAGAAGAGACCCAGTACTTC

j_gene: TRBJ2-7
abundance: NA
v_gene: TRBV19
d_gene: TRBD2
CDR3aa: CASSIALAGEQYF
CDR3nt: TGTGCCAGTAGTATAGCCTTAGCGGGAGAGCAGTACTTC

j_gene: TRBJ2-7
abundance: NA
v_gene: TRBV19
d_gene: NA
CDR3aa: CASSIILGAWNEQYF
CDR3nt: TGTGCCAGTAGTATCATCCTGGGGGCGTGGAACGAGCAGTACTTC

j_gene: TRBJ2-1
abundance: NA
v_gene: TRBV7-3
d_gene: TRBD1
CDR3aa: CASSLTGQGRNEQFF
CDR3nt: TGTGCCAGCAGCCTAACGGGACAGGGGAGGAATGAGCAGTTCTTC

j_gene: TRBJ1-1
abundance: NA
v_gene: TRBV5-1
d_gene: NA
CDR3aa: CASSLAHPAGMNTEAFF
CDR3nt: TGCGCCAGCAGCTTGGCCCATCCGGCAGGGATGAACACTGAAGCTTTCTTT

j_gene: TRBJ2-3
abundance: NA
v_gene: TRBV9
d_gene: NA
CDR3aa: CASSVGADPTDTQYF
CDR3nt: TGTGCCAGCAGCGTAGGGGCAGATCCCACAGATACGCAGTATTTT

j_gene: TRBJ2-1
abundance: NA
v_gene: TRBV5-1
d_gene: NA
CDR3aa: CASSLQGDGSYNEQFF
CDR3nt: TGCGCCAGCAGCTTGCAAGGGGACGGCTCCTACAATGAGCAGTTCTTC

j_gene: TRBJ1-2
abundance: NA
v_gene: TRBV28
d_gene: NA
CDR3aa: CASWGGDPNYGYTF
CDR3nt: TGTGCCAGCTGGGGAGGGGATCCTAACTATGGCTACACCTTC

j_gene: TRBJ2-3
abundance: NA
v_gene: TRBV5-1
d_gene: NA
CDR3aa: CASSLDSSTDTQYF
CDR3nt: TGCGCCAGCAGCTTAGACAGTAGCACAGATACGCAGTATTTT

j_gene: TRBJ1-3
abundance: NA
v_gene: TRBV6-1
d_gene: NA
CDR3aa: CASSDRNAPGNTIYF
CDR3nt: TGTGCCAGCAGTGACAGAAACGCTCCTGGAAACACCATATATTTT

j_gene: TRBJ1-2
abundance: NA
v_gene: TRBV4-1
d_gene: NA
CDR3aa: CASSQVRSGRGYTF
CDR3nt: TGCGCCAGCAGCCAAGTTCGATCCGGACGGGGCTACACCTTC

j_gene: TRBJ1-6
abundance: NA
v_gene: TRBV6-5
d_gene: NA
CDR3aa: CASTFFAGDSPLHF
CDR3nt: TGTGCCAGCACCTTCTTTGCGGGTGATTCACCCCTCCACTTT

j_gene: TRBJ2-3
abundance: NA
v_gene: TRBV4-1
d_gene: NA
CDR3aa: CASSERGFSSLTDTQYF
CDR3nt: TGCGCCAGCAGCGAGAGGGGGTTCTCCAGTCTCACAGATACGCAGTATTTT

j_gene: TRBJ2-1
abundance: once
v_gene: TRBV9
d_gene: NA
CDR3aa: CASSASSTRRGDEQFF
CDR3nt: TGTGCCAGCAGCGCCTCTAGCACCCGGCGAGGGGATGAGCAGTTCTTC